The clone carrying this T cell receptor (beta chain) was found a few times. TCRdb re-called the RT-PCR reads with MiXCR, one entry per CDR3 protein. The sample yields 650,000 to 800,000 distinct CDR3 sequences, more than 13% seen once. This CDR3 region has 17 residues. CDR1 is DFQATT and CDR2 is SNEGSKA in the germline V gene (reference sequence). V trimming: 3 bases; J trimming: 4 bases; junction bases outside the gene matches: 16. This chain joins TRBV20-1 and TRBJ2-3; 7 positions agree with TRBD2. Specimen: memory CD4+ T cells from blood. The TCR sequence derives from a female donor in good health, serving as a healthy control. CDR3 nucleotide sequence: TGCAGTGCTAGGGCCCCGCTCGCGGGAGAGGAGGCAGATACGCAGTATTTT. It translates to CSARAPLAGEEADTQYF.